This T cell receptor (beta chain) was observed in a study of cytomegalovirus exposure and HLA in healthy donors listed by TCRdb under 2017. Some background on the complete study: In an earlier analysis of fewer than 750 of the donors, 276 Gb of sequence data and some 120 million unique TCR beta sequences from 150 million to 200 million T cells were reported. An early release covering roughly 580 HLA-typed donors comprised roughly 300 gigabases of sequencing data and about 90 million unique TCR sequences. Of the 398 genotyped donors, around 81% fell in the genetic ancestry cluster associated with self-reported Caucasian donors. The aim of the study was to test whether cataloging public T cell receptors could identify signatures of past pathogen exposure. The study used immunosequencing to profile the T cell repertoires of under 700 subjects and linked those repertoires to cytomegalovirus serostatus. In addition to the first cohort of 666 subjects, a separate validation cohort of some 120 different subjects was used. The study combined high-throughput TCR immunosequencing, statistical association of individual TCRs with disease status, and machine learning to predict cytomegalovirus infection status. To study patterns of TCR occurrence, a later analysis re-analyzed previously published TCR beta repertoires from 550 to 800 donors and added high-resolution HLA genotyping. Rather than using new phenotypic data, the later analysis identified candidate immune exposures from TCR beta sequences and from how often those sequences occurred across donors. An earlier analysis of around 640 of the donors used high-throughput TCR beta sequencing to judge whether each TCR beta V gene segment behaved as functional or pseudogenic. Donor age, sex, ethnicity and CMV serostatus were collected together with the repertoire data. A later genetic analysis used genome-wide SNP genotypes for about 65% of the roughly 700 donors, treating that subset as a discovery cohort. All discovery cohort repertoires had been generated on a single sequencing platform. HLA typing included class I and class II loci at four-digit resolution. Typing coverage varied by locus: roughly 629-640 donors for A, B, C, DRB1 and DQB1; 522 for DQA1; 600 to 610 for DPA1; 400 to 480 for DPB1. A handful of DR-DQ haplotypes were handled as single units for association and clustering because linkage in the cohort was strong. Among 398 genotyped donors of the cohort, an average of roughly 230,000 unique TCR beta nucleotide sequences was sequenced per donor, of which roughly 18% were non-productive. Beyond this particular receptor, the publication reports: A further reported finding was that TCR beta sequences accurately predicted the HLA-A and HLA-B alleles for most subjects in the first cohort. Because HLA typing was missing for some donors at each locus, association tests included only the typed subset. When HLA alleles, especially DR and DQ, strongly co-occurred, TCR associations were difficult to assign to individual alleles. Broadly in line with IMGT annotations, most TCR beta V segments showed up in productive rearrangements about 87% or about 30% of the time in an earlier analysis of 587 of the donors. Because the 87-base-pair reads could not distinguish some IMGT-functional V segments, including TRBV6-2 and TRBV6-3, those segments were excluded. The classifier was reported to diagnose cytomegalovirus status with high specificity and sensitivity in both the original and validation cohorts. Because counts were too low, some 16 rarely observed V segments, including chromosome 9 orphons, were excluded from the earlier analysis of about 500 of the donors. Specific HLA alleles were associated with 15,000 to 20,000 TCR beta sequences at a false discovery rate of 0.05 in a later analysis. In vitro tests confirmed that a few of the cytomegalovirus-associated TCR beta chains recognize cytomegalovirus antigens. The presence/absence analyses assumed that sequencing depth was roughly uniform across donors, and that assumption may not be true. In the study, some 180 TCR beta chains were listed as associated with cytomegalovirus. A later analysis found that HLA-associated TCR beta chains were more clonally expanded and had lower generation probabilities than equally common non-associated chains. Linkage disequilibrium might explain the correlated functional status among segregating V segments, but an unknown experimental factor could not be excluded. In a later analysis, the rate of TCR association differed among HLA loci, with DRB1 alleles having the most associated TCRs and HLA-C alleles having the fewest. In a later analysis, most CMV-associated TCR beta chains were found to appear HLA-restricted, with HLA associations seemingly driven largely by CMV exposure. In a later analysis, several top co-occurrence clusters were reported to appear linked to parvovirus B19, influenza, CMV and Epstein-Barr virus. For the cohort, immune exposure information was limited to CMV serostatus. In this cohort, only TCR beta chains were sequenced, and detectable features were limited by the absence of alpha or paired-chain data. The authors suggested that the approach could potentially be generalized to other disease states and immunological phenotypes. Most TCR sequences were seen in very few donors, while some public TCRs were found in many individuals. A cluster of highly shared sequence variants was judged likely to represent a technical artifact of the sequencing pipeline. V-gene and J-gene trimming of TCR beta chains was associated with a missense DCLRE1C variant in a later genetic analysis, and the association was replicated in an independent cohort. In a later genetic analysis, fewer N-insertions in productive TCRs were reported among donors in an Asian-associated ancestry cluster than the 666-donor mean.

Its CDR3 holds 15 amino acids, cysteine through phenylalanine. Just CDR3 DNA is preserved here, 45 bases in frame from base 1. V and J lose 4 bases and 0 bases, and a span of 14 bases separates them. The germline V gene yields SGHDT for CDR1 and YYEEEE for CDR2. Comment on this clone: The antigen it binds to is not known. Base qualities are missing; no much larger clone stands one base away.

In total, about 650 healthy bone marrow donors made up the cohort. At the time of sampling, every cohort member was nominally healthy, though immune exposures that went unrecorded were likely present. Of the 666 cohort members, around 290 had a positive CMV serostatus and 350 to 450 had a negative one, while no CMV serostatus was recorded for the donor. A peripheral blood sample was provided by each donor, and peripheral blood mononuclear cells were used for TCR beta sequencing. Genomic DNA extraction from the blood cell samples was performed with the Qiagen DNeasy Blood Extraction Kit. The library was produced with the immunoSEQ multiplex PCR assay. For the multiplex PCR, a mixture combining 60 forward primers for TCR Vbeta segments and 13 reverse primers for TCR Jbeta segments was used. The CDR3 region of rearranged TCR beta genes was amplified from genomic DNA by a multiplex PCR assay. The amplified TCR beta libraries were sequenced on the Illumina HiSeq System as 87-base-pair reads. The paper's processing steps were these. A later analysis counted about 80 million unique TCR beta chains across the 670 or so repertoires, and some 11 million of these chains were shared by at least two donors. A nearest-neighbor algorithm error-corrected the raw reads and collapsed the reads into unique sequences, merging closely related sequences to remove PCR and sequencing errors. CDR3 sequences were aligned to IMGT reference sequences to assign V, D and J gene segments. For a sequence to be retained, at least a six-nucleotide match to both a V gene segment and a J gene segment was required. A rearrangement was called productive if the CDR3 had no stop codons and remained in frame with V and J, and every other rearrangement was called non-productive. Following IMGT convention, CDR3 was defined as the stretch from the second conserved V-encoded cysteine to the conserved J-encoded phenylalanine. The earlier analysis of approximately 500 of the donors excluded sequences that lacked an unambiguous match to a single V gene segment. In an earlier analysis of roughly 600 of the donors, a V segment was called functional when productive rearrangements were above 56.7%, and segregating when the standard deviation between donors exceeded 5%. A statistical classification framework was built for diagnosing cytomegalovirus status from the catalog of TCR beta chain sequences. In a later analysis, V and J genes were assigned by comparing TCR nucleotide sequences against IMGT/GENE-DB human TR gene sequences. A later analysis assigned CDR3 sequences and most-parsimonious VDJ recombination scenarios with the TCRdist pipeline. In a later analysis, every TCR beta chain was defined by the combination of its CDR3 amino acid sequence and its V-gene family, and reads without a unique V-gene family were dropped. To address suspected cross-contamination and a sequencing artifact, a later analysis removed around 590 highly shared, low-generation-probability nucleotide sequences. In a later analysis, a clonal expansion index was calculated for each public chain from normalized within-repertoire ranks of inferred template counts. In a later analysis, generation probabilities were computed using a VDJ recombination model fitted to out-of-frame rearrangements, and the results were checked against IGoR. Hypergeometric tests were used in a later analysis to score TCR-TCR, TCR-HLA and TCR-CMV co-occurrence, with a repertoire-size bias correction applied to the TCR pairs. In a later analysis, false discovery rates were estimated by permuting HLA or CMV assignments 20 times. A later analysis grouped co-occurring TCRs with DBSCAN, adding TCRdist sequence similarity when clustering within HLA-allele-positive subsets. Repertoires with fewer than 30,000 or more than 120,000 public chains were left out of co-occurrence clustering, as were five repertoires with anomalous nucleotide sharing. Entries here come from immuneACCESS through TCRdb and include only in-frame sequences with V and J called. Some clones fail to appear in such tables; in the studies checked, an unresolved V gene covers under half of the shortfall, and the cause of the remainder is unknown. D and trimming were read from the DNA, whereas the V and J calls and clone size are those reported in that table. Present in this sample are 100,000 to 150,000 clones, approximately 72% of which were seen just once. In total, the top ten clones hold approximately 2.9% of the sample.

Here the chain combines TRBV5-6 and TRBJ2-7; the D gene is perhaps TRBD1, from 5 matching bases. The clonotype originates from a human donor in good health. The specimen was PBMCs. The bases are TGTGCCAGCAGCCCCGCAGGGTTCCACTCCTACGAGCAGTACTTC. This is translated as CASSPAGFHSYEQYF.